This TCR beta chain was retrieved from a study of shared clonotypes between healthy human individuals. Study overall: Participating donors consisted of a couple of women and a few men aged 18 to 49. Three CD4 naive, three CD4 memory, two CD8 naive and one CD8 memory plate were used per donor.

To note about this clone: Its antigen remains unidentified.

Germline values: CDR1 KGHSH, CDR2 LQKENI. The CDR3 has 16 amino acids. The ends lost 2 bases at V and 3 bases at J; junction bases unmatched: 5. All donors were Caucasian adults living in Nashville, Tennessee. Only in-frame clones appear in the TCRdb table, and some are missing; sequencing was by immunoSEQ multiplex PCR. This sample has about 2.3 million clones, with 85% to 95% found just once. Points from the study as a whole: Memory subsets generally showed smaller estimated richness than naive subsets did.

The sequence was obtained from a young man in good health. Some clones in this sample may be carry-over from other donors' samples. This chain links TRBV18 with TRBJ2-5, with 11 bases matching TRBD2. Sequencing input: naive CD4+ T cells from PBMCs. Subset reported: CD45RA+ positively selected. The CDR3 region is CASSPMALAGEETQYF. As DNA, the CDR3 is TGTGCCAGCTCACCAATGGCACTAGCGGGAGAAGAGACCCAGTACTTC.